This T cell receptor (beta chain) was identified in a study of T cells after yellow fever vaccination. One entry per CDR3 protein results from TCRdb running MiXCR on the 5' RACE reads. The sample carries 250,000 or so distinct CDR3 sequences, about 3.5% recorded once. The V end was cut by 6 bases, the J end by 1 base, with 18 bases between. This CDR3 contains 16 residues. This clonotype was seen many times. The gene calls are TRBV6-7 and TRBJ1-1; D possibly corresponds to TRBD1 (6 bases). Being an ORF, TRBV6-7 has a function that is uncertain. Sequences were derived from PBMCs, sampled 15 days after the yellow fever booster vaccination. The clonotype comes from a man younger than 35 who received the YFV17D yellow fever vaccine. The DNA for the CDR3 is TGTGCCAGCAGAGTTGGCCCGGACAGCGGGAACACTGAAGCTTTCTTT. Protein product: CASRVGPDSGNTEAFF.